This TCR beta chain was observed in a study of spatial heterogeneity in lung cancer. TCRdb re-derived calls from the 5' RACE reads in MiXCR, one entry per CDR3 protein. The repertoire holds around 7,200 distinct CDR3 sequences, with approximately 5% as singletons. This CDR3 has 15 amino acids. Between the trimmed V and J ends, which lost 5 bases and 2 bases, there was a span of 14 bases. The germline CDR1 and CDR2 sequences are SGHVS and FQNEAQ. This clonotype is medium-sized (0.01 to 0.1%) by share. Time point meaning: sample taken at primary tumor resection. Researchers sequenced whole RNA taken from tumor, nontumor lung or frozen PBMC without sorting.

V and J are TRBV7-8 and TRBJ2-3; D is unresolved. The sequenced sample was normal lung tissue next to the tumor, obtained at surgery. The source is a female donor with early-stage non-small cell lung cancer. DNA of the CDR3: TGTGCCAGCAGCCCCTCAGAAGGGCACACAGATACGCAGTATTTT. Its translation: CASSPSEGHTDTQYF.